Given below is one TCR beta chain in context. The antigen is undetermined. Extracted RNA was reverse transcribed, and the resulting cDNA served as sequencing template. Data came from immunoSEQ multiplex PCR; TCRdb stores just in-frame clones and leaves some out. The table lists almost 250,000 clones, around 67% of them singletons. Lesional scalp tissue (obtained by punch biopsy) and peripheral blood were collected from alopecia areata patients. These data belong to a study of CD8+ T cells in alopecia areata. The overall study: Tofacitinib lasted 6 to 18 months, then 6 months off drug. Points from the study as a whole: Compared with mice, patients displayed less clear TCR sharing, possibly for HLA-related reasons. Across lesional scalp, and particularly alopecia totalis/universalis, clonality surpassed that of normal scalp.

The source material was CD4+ T cells sorted from blood, sampled at week 0. This sequence was found in a human donor with alopecia areata.

The CDR3 reads CAWTSLLGETQYF. DNA for the CDR3: TGTGCCTGGACCTCCTTACTAGGGGAGACCCAGTACTTC. The chain couples TRBV30 to TRBJ2-5; tentative D call: TRBD2 (5 bases). Trimming removed 4 bases at V and 5 bases at J, with 14 bases between. The CDR3 spans 13 residues. CDR1 and CDR2 from the germline V gene are GTSNPN and SVGIG (reference sequence).